This T cell receptor beta chain was profiled in a study of CD8 T cells in Susac syndrome. This CDR3 region has 18 residues. V lost 3 bases, J lost 3 bases, and 10 bases stayed unmatched. The germline V gene encodes CDR1 MNHNS and CDR2 SASEGT. Random-hexamer reverse transcription was applied to roughly 0.5 to 1 ug RNA. Amplification of TCR beta CDR3 spanned 54 Vbeta and 13 Jbeta via immunoSEQ multiplex PCR. TCRdb re-called the immunoSEQ multiplex PCR reads through MiXCR, storing one row per CDR3 protein. Among around 130,000 distinct CDR3 sequences listed, roughly 76% were seen once. From blood CD8+ and CD4+ T cells, the TCR beta chain was sequenced. The authors negatively isolated CD8+ and CD4+ T cells and FACS-enriched TEMRA cells.

V is TRBV6-1 and J is TRBJ1-3; 11 bases are shared with TRBD1. The sequencing sample was made of CD8+ T cells from PBMCs. The TCR was taken from a human donor with multiple sclerosis. In DNA form, the CDR3 reads TGTGCCAGCAGTGATCGCGGGACAGGGGGTTTGTATGGAAACACCATATATTTT. Its translation: CASSDRGTGGLYGNTIYF.